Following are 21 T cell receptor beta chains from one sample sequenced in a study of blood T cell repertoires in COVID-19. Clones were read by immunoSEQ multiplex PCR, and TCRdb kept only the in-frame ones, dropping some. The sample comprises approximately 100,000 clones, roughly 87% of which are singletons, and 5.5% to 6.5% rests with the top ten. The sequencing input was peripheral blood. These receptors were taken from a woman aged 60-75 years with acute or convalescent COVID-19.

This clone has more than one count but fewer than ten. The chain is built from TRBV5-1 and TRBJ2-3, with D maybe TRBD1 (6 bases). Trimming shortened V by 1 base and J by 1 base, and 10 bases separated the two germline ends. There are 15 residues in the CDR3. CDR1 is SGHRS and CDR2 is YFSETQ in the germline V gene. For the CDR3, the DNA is TGCGCCAGCAGCTTGAATCAGGGGCGCACAGATACGCAGTATTTT. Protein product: CASSLNQGRTDTQYF.

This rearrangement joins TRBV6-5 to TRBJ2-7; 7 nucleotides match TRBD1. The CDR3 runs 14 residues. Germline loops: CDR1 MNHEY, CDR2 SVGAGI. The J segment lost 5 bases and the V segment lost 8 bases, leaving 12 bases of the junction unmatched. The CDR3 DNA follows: TGTGCCAGCTCCCTAGACAGGGTGATGGACGAGCAGTACTTC. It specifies CASSLDRVMDEQYF.

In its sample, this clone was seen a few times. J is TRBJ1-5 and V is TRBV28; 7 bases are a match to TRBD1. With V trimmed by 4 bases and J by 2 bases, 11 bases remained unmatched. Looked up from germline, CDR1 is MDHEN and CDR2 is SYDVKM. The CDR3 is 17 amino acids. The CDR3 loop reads CASSWRGPGRRNQPQHF. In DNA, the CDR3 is TGTGCCAGCAGTTGGAGGGGGCCAGGGAGGCGCAATCAGCCCCAGCATTTT. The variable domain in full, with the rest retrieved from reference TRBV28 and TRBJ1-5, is DVKVTQSSRYLVKRTGEKVFLECVQDMDHENMFWYRQDPGLGLRLIYFSYDVKMKEKGDIPEGYSVSREKKERFSLILESASTNQTSMYLCASSWRGPGRRNQPQHFGDGTRLSIL.

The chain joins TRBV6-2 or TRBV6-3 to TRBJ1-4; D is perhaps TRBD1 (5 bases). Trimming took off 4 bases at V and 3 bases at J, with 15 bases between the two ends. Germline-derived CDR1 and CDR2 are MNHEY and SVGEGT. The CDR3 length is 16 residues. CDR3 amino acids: CASSSSRLGPNEKLFF. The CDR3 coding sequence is TGTGCCAGCAGTTCCTCCCGTTTGGGGCCTAATGAAAAACTGTTTTTT.

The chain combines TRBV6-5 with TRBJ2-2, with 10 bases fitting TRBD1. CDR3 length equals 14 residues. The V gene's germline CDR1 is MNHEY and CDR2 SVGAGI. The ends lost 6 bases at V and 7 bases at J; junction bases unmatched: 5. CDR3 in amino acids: CASRQGDRGGELFF. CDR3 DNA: TGTGCCAGCAGGCAAGGGGACAGGGGCGGGGAGCTGTTTTTT.

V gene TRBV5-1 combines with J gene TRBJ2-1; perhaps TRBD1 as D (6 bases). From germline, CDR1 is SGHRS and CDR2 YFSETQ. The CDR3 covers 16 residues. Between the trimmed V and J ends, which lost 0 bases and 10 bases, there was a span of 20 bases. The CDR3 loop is CASSLAPSAGRGEQFF. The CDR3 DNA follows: TGCGCCAGCAGCTTGGCTCCCTCGGCGGGCAGGGGCGAGCAGTTCTTC.

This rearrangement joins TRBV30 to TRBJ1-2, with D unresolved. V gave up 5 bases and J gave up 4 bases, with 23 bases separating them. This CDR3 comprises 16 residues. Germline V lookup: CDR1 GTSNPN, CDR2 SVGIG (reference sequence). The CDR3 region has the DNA TGTGCCTGGGAGGGCGGGCAGACCCCGGCTTCCTATGGCTACACCTTC. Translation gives CAWEGGQTPASYGYTF.

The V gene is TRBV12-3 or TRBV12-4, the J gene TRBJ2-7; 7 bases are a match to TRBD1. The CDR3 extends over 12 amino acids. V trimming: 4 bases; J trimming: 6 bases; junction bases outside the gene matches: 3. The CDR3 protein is CASSSSGGEQYF. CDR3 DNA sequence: TGTGCCAGCAGTTCCTCAGGGGGCGAGCAGTACTTC.

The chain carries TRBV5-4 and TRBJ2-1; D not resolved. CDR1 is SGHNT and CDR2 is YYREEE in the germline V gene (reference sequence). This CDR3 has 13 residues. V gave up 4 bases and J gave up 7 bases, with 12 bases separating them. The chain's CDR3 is CASSITLGNEQFF. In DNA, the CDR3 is TGTGCCAGCAGCATCACCCTAGGAAATGAGCAGTTCTTC.

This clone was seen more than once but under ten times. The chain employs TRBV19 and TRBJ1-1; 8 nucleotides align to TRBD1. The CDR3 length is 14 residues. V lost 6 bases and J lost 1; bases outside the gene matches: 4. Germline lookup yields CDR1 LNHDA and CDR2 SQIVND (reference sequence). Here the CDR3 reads CASSPGTGNTEAFF. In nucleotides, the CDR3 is TGTGCCAGTAGCCCGGGGACAGGGAACACTGAAGCTTTCTTT.

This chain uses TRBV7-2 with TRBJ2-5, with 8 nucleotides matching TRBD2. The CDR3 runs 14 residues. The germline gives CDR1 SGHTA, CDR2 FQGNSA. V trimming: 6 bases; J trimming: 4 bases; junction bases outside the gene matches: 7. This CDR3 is CASRQSGSLETQYF. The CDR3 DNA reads TGTGCCAGCAGACAAAGCGGGAGTTTAGAGACCCAGTACTTC.

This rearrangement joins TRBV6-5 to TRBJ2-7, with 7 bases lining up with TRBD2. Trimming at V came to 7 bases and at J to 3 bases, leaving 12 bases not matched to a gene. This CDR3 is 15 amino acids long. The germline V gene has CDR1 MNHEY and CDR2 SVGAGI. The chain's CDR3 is CASTGGGRIGYEQYF. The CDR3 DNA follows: TGTGCCAGCACCGGGGGAGGGCGGATAGGCTACGAGCAGTACTTC.

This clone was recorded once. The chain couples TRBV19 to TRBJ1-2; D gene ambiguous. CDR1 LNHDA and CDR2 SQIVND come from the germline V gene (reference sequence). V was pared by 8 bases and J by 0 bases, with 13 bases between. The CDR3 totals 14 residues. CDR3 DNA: TGTGCCAGTTCCGTGCGGATTACTAACTATGGCTACACCTTC. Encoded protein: CASSVRITNYGYTF. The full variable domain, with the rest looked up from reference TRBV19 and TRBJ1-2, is DGGITQSPKYLFRKEGQNVTLSCEQNLNHDAMYWYRQDPGQGLRLIYYSQIVNDFQKGDIAEGYSVSREKKESFPLTVTSAQKNPTAFYLCASSVRITNYGYTFGSGTRLTVV.

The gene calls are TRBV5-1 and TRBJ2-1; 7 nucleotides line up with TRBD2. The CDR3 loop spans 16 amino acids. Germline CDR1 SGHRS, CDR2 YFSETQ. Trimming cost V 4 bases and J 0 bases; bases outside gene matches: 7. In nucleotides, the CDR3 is TGCGCCAGCAGCCCGGGCGGGGGTAACTCCTACAATGAGCAGTTCTTC. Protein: CASSPGGGNSYNEQFF.

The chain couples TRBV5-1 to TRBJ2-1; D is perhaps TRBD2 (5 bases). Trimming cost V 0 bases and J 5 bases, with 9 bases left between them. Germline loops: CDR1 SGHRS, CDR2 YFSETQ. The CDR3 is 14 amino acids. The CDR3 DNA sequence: TGCGCCAGCAGCTTGGTAGCGCCAGACAATGAGCAGTTCTTC. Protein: CASSLVAPDNEQFF.

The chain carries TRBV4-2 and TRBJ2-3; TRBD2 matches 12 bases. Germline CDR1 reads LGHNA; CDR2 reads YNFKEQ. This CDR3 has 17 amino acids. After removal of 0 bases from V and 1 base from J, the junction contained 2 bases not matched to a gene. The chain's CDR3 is CASSQETSGSGTDTQYF. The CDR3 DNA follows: TGTGCCAGCAGCCAAGAGACTAGCGGGAGCGGCACAGATACGCAGTATTTT.

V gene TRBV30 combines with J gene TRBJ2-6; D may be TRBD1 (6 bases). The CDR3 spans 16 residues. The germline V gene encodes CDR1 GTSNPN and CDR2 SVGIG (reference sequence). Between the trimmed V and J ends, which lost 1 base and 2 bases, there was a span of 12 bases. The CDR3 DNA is TGTGCCTGGAGTGATAGGGGGACAACTGGGGCCAACGTCCTGACTTTC. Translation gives CAWSDRGTTGANVLTF.

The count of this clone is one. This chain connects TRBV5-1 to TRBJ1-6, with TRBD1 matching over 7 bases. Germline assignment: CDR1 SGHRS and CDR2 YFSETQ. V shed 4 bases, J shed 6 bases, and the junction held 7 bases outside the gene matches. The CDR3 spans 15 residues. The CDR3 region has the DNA TGCGCCAGCAGCCCCTTCAGGGGGATTAATTCACCCCTCCACTTT. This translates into CASSPFRGINSPLHF.

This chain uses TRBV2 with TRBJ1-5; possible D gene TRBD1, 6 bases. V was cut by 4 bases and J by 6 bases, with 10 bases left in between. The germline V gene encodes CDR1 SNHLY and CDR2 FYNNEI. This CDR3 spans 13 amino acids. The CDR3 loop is CASSAGASQPQHF. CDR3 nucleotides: TGTGCCAGCAGTGCAGGGGCGTCTCAGCCCCAGCATTTT.

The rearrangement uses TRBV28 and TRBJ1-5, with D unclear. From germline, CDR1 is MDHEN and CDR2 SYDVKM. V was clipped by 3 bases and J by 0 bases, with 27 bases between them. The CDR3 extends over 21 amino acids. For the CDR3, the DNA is TGTGCCAGCAGTTTCTTCTCTCTCCGGGATCCATCTCGATATAGCAATCAGCCCCAGCATTTT. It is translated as CASSFFSLRDPSRYSNQPQHF.

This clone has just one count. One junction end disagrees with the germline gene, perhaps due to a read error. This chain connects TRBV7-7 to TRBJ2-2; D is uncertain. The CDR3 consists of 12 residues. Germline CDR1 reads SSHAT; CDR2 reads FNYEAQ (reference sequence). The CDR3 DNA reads TGTGCTAGCAGCCCAGTGTACGGGGAGCTGTTTTTT. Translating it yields CASSPVYGELFF.